The 28 T cell receptor beta chains listed next were all sequenced from one sample in a study of siplizumab effects on memory and regulatory T cells. Sequenced by immunoSEQ multiplex PCR; TCRdb stores in-frame clones only, minus some. The sample records about 48,000 clones, over 75% being singletons. The source material was naive CD8+ T cells sorted from blood. These receptors all come from a human donor in good health.

In its sample, this clone was seen once. The gene calls are TRBV6-5 and TRBJ2-1; 7 bases are shared with TRBD2. Germline trimming cut 5 bases from V and 7 bases from J; bases unmatched to any gene: 5. Germline CDR1 MNHEY, CDR2 SVGAGI. This CDR3 spans 13 amino acids. CDR3 DNA: TGTGCCAGCAGTCCGGCGGGAGTAAATGAGCAGTTCTTC. Its translation is CASSPAGVNEQFF.

This chain uses TRBV7-6 with TRBJ1-1; 7 bases match TRBD1. The germline V gene encodes CDR1 SGHVS and CDR2 FNYEAQ. With 5 bases clipped from V and 0 bases from J, the junction kept 18 bases outside the gene matches. The CDR3 is made up of 19 amino acids. CDR3 DNA sequence: TGTGCCAGCAGCCATGATTCCCCACAGGGGCCTATTATGAACACTGAAGCTTTCTTT. It yields the protein CASSHDSPQGPIMNTEAFF.

The V call is TRBV2, the J call TRBJ1-5; D may be TRBD1 (6 bases). With 8 bases removed from V and 4 bases from J, the gap between germline ends came to 18 bases. The CDR3 has 15 amino acids. Germline CDR1 reads SNHLY; CDR2 reads FYNNEI. The DNA for the CDR3 is TGTGCCAGCGGTAGTGAGGGGGTTGGAAATCAGCCCCAGCATTTT. Protein: CASGSEGVGNQPQHF.

V usage is TRBV6-5 and J usage is TRBJ2-1; D may match TRBD1 or TRBD2 (5 bases each). Per the germline V gene, CDR1 is MNHEY and CDR2 is SVGAGI. V lost 2 bases and J 8 bases, leaving 10 bases between the germline ends. The CDR3 length is 13 residues. As DNA, the CDR3 is TGTGCCAGCAGTTACGGGAGAGGGGATGAGCAGTTCTTC. Translated: CASSYGRGDEQFF.

V gene TRBV6-5 combines with J gene TRBJ2-5; 11 bases match TRBD2. This CDR3 has 13 amino acids. Germline CDR1 and CDR2: MNHEY and SVGAGI. Trimming removed 4 bases from V and 5 bases from J; junction bases left unmatched: 0. CDR3 region: CASSWTSGETQYF. DNA of the CDR3: TGTGCCAGCAGTTGGACTAGCGGGGAGACCCAGTACTTC.

The chain employs TRBV6-4 and TRBJ2-1; TRBD1 matches at 10 bases. Germline lookup yields CDR1 MRHNA and CDR2 SNTAGT. The CDR3 spans 16 residues. Trimming took 5 bases from V and 3 from J; bases not matched to a gene: 7. The CDR3 sequence: CASSSAGTGVYNEQFF. The CDR3 DNA follows: TGTGCCAGCAGTTCCGCCGGGACAGGGGTCTACAATGAGCAGTTCTTC.

This clone has more than one count but fewer than ten. The J gene is TRBJ2-7, the V gene TRBV19, with 8 bases lining up with TRBD1. The CDR3 has 15 residues. V shed 1 base, J shed 5 bases, and the junction held 7 bases outside the gene matches. CDR1 LNHDA and CDR2 SQIVND come from the germline V gene (reference sequence). CDR3 nucleotides: TGTGCCAGTAGTATAGGGACAGGGTTCGTCAACGAGCAGTACTTC. This translates into CASSIGTGFVNEQYF.

V usage is TRBV6-1 and J usage is TRBJ2-7, with D uncertain. The CDR3 spans 15 residues. Deletions cut 9 bases from V and 3 bases from J, with 21 bases between. Germline V lookup: CDR1 MNHNS, CDR2 SASEGT. The CDR3 loop reads CASSSFAAPNYEQYF. The CDR3 nucleotides read TGTGCCAGTAGCTCCTTTGCAGCCCCGAACTACGAGCAGTACTTC.

This chain joins TRBV20-1 and TRBJ1-2; D unclear. The V end was cut by 6 bases, the J end by 3 bases, with 5 bases between. Germline values: CDR1 DFQATT, CDR2 SNEGSKA (reference sequence). The CDR3 sequence is 10 residues long. CDR3 loop: CSAGDYGYTF. The CDR3 DNA is TGCAGTGCCGGCGACTATGGCTACACCTTC.

The V and J genes are TRBV4-1 and TRBJ1-5, with D unresolved. Trimming shortened V by 4 bases and J by 5 bases, and 6 bases separated the two germline ends. The CDR3 consists of 12 residues. Germline loops: CDR1 MGHRA, CDR2 YSYEKL. CDR3: CASSLGDQPQHF. The CDR3 DNA follows: TGCGCCAGCAGCCTCGGGGATCAGCCCCAGCATTTT.

This clone was recorded a few times. The chain is built from TRBV19 and TRBJ2-7; D call uncertain. This CDR3 is 13 amino acids long. V lost 8 bases to trimming and J lost 0 bases, with 11 bases between them. Looked up from germline, CDR1 is LNHDA and CDR2 is SQIVND (reference sequence). CDR3 DNA: TGTGCCAGTGGTTACAGCAGCTCCTACGAGCAGTACTTC. Protein product: CASGYSSSYEQYF.

This clone was detected only once. The V and J genes are TRBV25-1 and TRBJ1-3; D is ambiguous. With 5 bases removed from V and 7 bases from J, the gap between germline ends came to 9 bases. This CDR3 comprises 12 residues. Germline-derived CDR1 and CDR2 are MGHDK and SYGVNS. CDR3 region: CASSPGPNTIYF. As DNA, the CDR3 is TGTGCCAGCAGTCCCGGCCCCAACACCATATATTTT.

The chain joins TRBV5-6 to TRBJ2-5, with D possibly being TRBD2 (5 bases). V was trimmed by 2 bases and J by 0 bases, leaving 14 bases between them. The germline gives CDR1 SGHDT, CDR2 YYEEEE. The CDR3 runs 16 residues. The CDR3: CASSFLTGRDQETQYF. DNA for the CDR3: TGTGCCAGCAGCTTCCTGACGGGAAGGGACCAAGAGACCCAGTACTTC.

This sequence joins TRBV6-5 and TRBJ2-2, with D tentatively TRBD1 (6 bases). The CDR3 length is 13 residues. In germline, CDR1 is MNHEY, CDR2 SVGAGI. V was shortened by 7 bases and J by 5 bases, with 11 bases between the two germline ends. The CDR3 region is CASTPGVTGELFF. Written as DNA, the CDR3 is TGTGCCAGCACACCAGGGGTGACCGGGGAGCTGTTTTTT.

The table lists this clone with a count of one. This chain uses TRBV6-5 with TRBJ1-6; TRBD1 matches at 9 bases. V trimming: 5 bases; J trimming: 6 bases; junction bases outside the gene matches: 2. The CDR3 extends over 14 amino acids. The germline CDR1 and CDR2 sequences are MNHEY and SVGAGI. This chain's CDR3 is CASSKDRGNSPLHF. The CDR3 bases are TGTGCCAGCAGTAAGGACAGGGGTAATTCACCCCTCCACTTT.

This chain connects TRBV7-8 to TRBJ2-5; D is unclear. The V and J ends lost 1 base and 7 bases respectively, with 7 bases between them. This CDR3 region has 12 residues. In germline, CDR1 is SGHVS, CDR2 FQNEAQ. The CDR3 spells CASSLDPWTQYF. In nucleotides, the CDR3 is TGTGCCAGCAGCTTAGATCCCTGGACCCAGTACTTC.

The chain employs TRBV5-1 and TRBJ2-2, with TRBD2 identical over 12 bases. The CDR3 length is 17 residues. Trimming removed 4 bases from V and 1 base from J; junction bases left unmatched: 5. Germline V lookup: CDR1 SGHRS, CDR2 YFSETQ. The CDR3 protein is CASSPASGGVNTGELFF. CDR3 coding DNA: TGCGCCAGCAGCCCCGCTAGCGGGGGGGTGAACACCGGGGAGCTGTTTTTT.

This clone was observed a handful of times. The chain links TRBV19 to TRBJ1-1; 8 nucleotides match TRBD1. Per the germline V gene, CDR1 is LNHDA and CDR2 is SQIVND (reference sequence). This CDR3 comprises 15 residues. Trimming at V came to 5 bases and at J to 2 bases, leaving 7 bases not matched to a gene. CDR3 nucleotides: TGTGCCAGTAGTTGGCACAGGGGGATTAACACTGAAGCTTTCTTT. Its protein is CASSWHRGINTEAFF. The variable domain in full, with the rest retrieved from reference TRBV19 and TRBJ1-1, is DGGITQSPKYLFRKEGQNVTLSCEQNLNHDAMYWYRQDPGQGLRLIYYSQIVNDFQKGDIAEGYSVSREKKESFPLTVTSAQKNPTAFYLCASSWHRGINTEAFFGQGTRLTVV.

This rearrangement joins TRBV4-1 to TRBJ1-2; tentative D call: TRBD1 (6 bases). CDR3 size: 12 residues. Germline CDR1 is MGHRA and CDR2 is YSYEKL. The CDR3 DNA reads TGCGCGGCCGGGGGGGCTACCTATGGCTACACCTTC. As protein: CAAGGATYGYTF.

The gene calls are TRBV19 and TRBJ1-1, with D tentatively TRBD1 (5 bases). The ends were cut back, 6 bases at V and 7 bases at J, with 21 bases in the middle. This CDR3 has 15 residues. CDR1 and CDR2 (germline): LNHDA, SQIVND (reference sequence). The CDR3 DNA follows: TGTGCCAGTAGCTTCAAATACGGGACGGCATATGAAGCTTTCTTT. The encoded protein is CASSFKYGTAYEAFF.

CDR3 in amino acids: CASSSFSGDTQYF. The DNA of the CDR3 is TGTGCCAGCAGCTCCTTCTCTGGAGATACGCAGTATTTT. V gene TRBV7-9 combines with J gene TRBJ2-3; D is unresolved. Germline CDR1 reads SEHNR; CDR2 reads FQNEAQ (reference sequence). Trimming took 4 bases from V and 5 from J, leaving 10 bases between them. The CDR3 is 13 amino acids.

The chain employs TRBV7-2 and TRBJ1-4; no reliable D call. V lost 3 bases and J lost 5, with 7 bases in between. CDR3 length equals 13 residues. CDR1 and CDR2 (germline): SGHTA, FQGNSA. The DNA for the CDR3 is TGTGCCAGCAGCTTCTGGGGAAATGAAAAACTGTTTTTT. Its translation: CASSFWGNEKLFF.

V gene TRBV5-6 combines with J gene TRBJ1-1; a weak D match, TRBD1 (6 bases). The CDR3 consists of 15 residues. CDR1 SGHDT and CDR2 YYEEEE come from the germline V gene. Trimming stripped 4 bases from V and 0 bases from J, with 13 bases between. The CDR3 loop is CASSLDWTVNTEAFF. DNA for the CDR3: TGTGCCAGCAGCCTCGACTGGACAGTGAACACTGAAGCTTTCTTT.

The sample holds one count of this clone. The junction does not match germline at one end; this may be a read error. The same CDR3 arises from other DNA sequences in this sample as well. V usage is TRBV5-6 and J usage is TRBJ1-1; 8 bases match TRBD1. This CDR3 has 15 residues. Germline V lookup: CDR1 SGHDT, CDR2 YYEEEE. The CDR3 here is CASSPRQGMNTEAFF. The CDR3 region has the DNA TGTGCCAGCAGCCCGAGACAGGGGATGAACACTGAAGCCTTCTTT. The full variable domain, in which reference TRBV5-6 and TRBJ1-1 provide the parts outside the CDR3, is DAGVTQSPTHLIKTRGQQVTLRCSPKSGHDTVSWYQQALGQGPQFIFQYYEEEERQRGNFPDRFSGHQFPNYSSELNVNALLLGDSALYLCASSPRQGMNTEAFFGQGTRLTVV.

The chain uses TRBV6-1 and TRBJ2-7; TRBD1 aligns across 8 bases. The germline V gene encodes CDR1 MNHNS and CDR2 SASEGT. The CDR3 has 15 amino acids. V lost 5 bases and J lost 1; bases outside the gene matches: 7. CDR3 residues: CASSTPDRESYEQYF. The CDR3 DNA follows: TGTGCCAGCAGTACCCCGGACAGGGAGTCCTACGAGCAGTACTTC.

The rearrangement uses TRBV6-6 and TRBJ1-6; 7 positions match TRBD1. CDR3 length: 14 residues. The V segment lost 10 bases and the J segment 5 bases; nucleotides outside the gene matches: 8. The germline V gene encodes CDR1 MNHNY and CDR2 SVGAGI (reference sequence). In DNA, the CDR3 is TGTGCCACCACCACCGGGACAGATAATTCACCCCTCCACTTT. Protein: CATTTGTDNSPLHF.

Note on this clone: Compared with germline, one end of the junction differs, possibly owing to a read error. The J gene is TRBJ2-7, the V gene TRBV5-1; D may be TRBD1 (6 bases). The CDR3 consists of 15 residues. Looked up from germline, CDR1 is SGHRS and CDR2 is YFSETQ. The CDR3 protein is CANSWDTGGFYEQYF. Written as DNA, the CDR3 is TGCGCCAACAGCTGGGACACCGGTGGGTTCTACGAGCAGTACTTC. Filled out from reference TRBV5-1 and TRBJ2-7, the complete variable domain reads KAGVTQTPRYLIKTRGQQVTLSCSPISGHRSVSWYQQTPGQGLQFLFEYFSETQRNKGNFPGRFSGRQFSNSRSEMNVSTLELGDSALYLCANSWDTGGFYEQYFGPGTRLTVT.

The chain couples TRBV5-1 to TRBJ1-1, with TRBD1 matching 10 bases. Unmatched junction bases numbered 13, after V lost 2 bases and J lost 12 bases. Germline CDR1 is SGHRS and CDR2 is YFSETQ. The CDR3 loop spans 15 amino acids. DNA for the CDR3: TGCGCCAGCAGCTTTGAAACTACCGGGACAGGGGCGACTTTCTTT. As protein: CASSFETTGTGATFF.